The clone carrying this TCR beta chain was observed a handful of times. The antigen is undetermined. In germline, CDR1 is SEHNR, CDR2 FQNEAQ (reference sequence). Trimming left V 2 bases short and J 6 bases short, with 16 bases between. CDR3 length: 15 residues. This sample stems from a study of T cell responses to AZD1222 COVID-19 vaccine. Study-wide results and caveats: It should be noted that donors were predominantly white British and more often female, and clonal diversity was possibly underestimated. Unmutated variant regions reportedly attract nearly half of all spike-specific TCRs. Dominant at 160-218 and 743-854, vaccine-associated CD4 TCRs also spanned spike.

Using immunoSEQ multiplex PCR, the repertoire was profiled, and TCRdb retains in-frame clones only, with some absent. The data hold tens of thousands of clones, with 85% to 90% observed a single time. Second-dose intervals of approximately 4 or approximately 12 weeks were pooled. The sequenced sample was peripheral blood, obtained 28 days after the second AZD1222 dose. This sequence originates from an adult who received the AZD1222 COVID-19 vaccine. This chain links TRBV7-9 with TRBJ1-2, with D possibly TRBD1 on 6 matching bases. The CDR3 nucleotides read TGTGCCAGCAGCTTACAATTCGGGGGCGATGATGGCTACACCTTC. Protein product: CASSLQFGGDDGYTF.